This entry lists 8 T cell receptor beta chains sequenced from one sample in a study of shared clonotypes between healthy human individuals. Assay used: immunoSEQ multiplex PCR; TCRdb lists only in-frame clones, some missing. The sample includes 800,000 to 950,000 clones, roughly 96% of them seen just once. Terminally differentiated effector memory CD45RA+ cells were left out of the naive CD8 fraction, which was CD45RO-negative and positively selected for CCR7. Sequenced material: naive CD8+ T cells sorted from blood. These TCRs come from a man under 40 in good health.

The chain couples TRBV15 to TRBJ1-1; D unclear. Deletions cut 0 bases from V and 7 bases from J, with 9 bases between. This CDR3 spans 13 amino acids. CDR1 and CDR2 from the germline V gene are LNHNV and YYDKDF (reference sequence). CDR3 loop: CATSRDSGYEAFF. CDR3 nucleotides: TGTGCCACCAGCAGAGATTCGGGGTATGAAGCTTTCTTT.

V and J are TRBV7-9 and TRBJ2-5; TRBD2 aligns across 11 bases. Looked up from germline, CDR1 is SEHNR and CDR2 is FQNEAQ (reference sequence). After removal of 2 bases from V and 3 bases from J, the junction contained 5 bases not matched to a gene. There are 16 residues in the CDR3. The CDR3 loop reads CASSLLLAGGKETQYF. CDR3 nucleotide sequence: TGTGCCAGCAGCTTACTCCTAGCGGGGGGAAAAGAGACCCAGTACTTC. The full variable domain, in which reference TRBV7-9 and TRBJ2-5 provide the parts outside the CDR3, is DTGVSQNPRHKITKRGQNVTFRCDPISEHNRLYWYRQTLGQGPEFLTYFQNEAQLEKSRLLSDRFSAERPKGSFSTLEIQRTEQGDSAMYLCASSLLLAGGKETQYFGPGTRLLVL.

V gene TRBV10-3 combines with J gene TRBJ2-2, with 8 bases identical to TRBD1. The CDR3 runs 15 residues. J lost 0 bases, V lost 4 bases, and 1 base had no gene match. CDR1 is ENHRY and CDR2 is SYGVKD in the germline V gene. The CDR3 region has the DNA TGTGCCATCAGTGGGACAGGGTCGAACACCGGGGAGCTGTTTTTT. Translating it yields CAISGTGSNTGELFF.

CDR3 residues: CSGHRTSDNEQFF. The DNA of the CDR3 is TGCAGCGGACACCGGACTAGCGACAATGAGCAGTTCTTC. The chain uses TRBV29-1 and TRBJ2-1; 9 nucleotides match TRBD2. V gave up 7 bases and J gave up 5 bases; unmatched junction bases: 6. There are 13 residues in the CDR3. Germline V gives CDR1 SQVTM, CDR2 ANQGSEA.

The chain employs TRBV29-1 and TRBJ1-1; D unresolved. The V end was cut by 4 bases, the J end by 3 bases, with 9 bases between. The CDR3 runs 12 residues. Germline lookup yields CDR1 SQVTM and CDR2 ANQGSEA. This CDR3 is CSVVPGDTEAFF. CDR3 coding DNA: TGCAGCGTTGTCCCAGGAGACACTGAAGCTTTCTTT.

The V and J genes are TRBV29-1 and TRBJ2-7, with D tentatively TRBD1 or TRBD2 (5 bases each). The ends were cut back, 7 bases at V and 5 bases at J, with 18 bases in the middle. The germline V gene encodes CDR1 SQVTM and CDR2 ANQGSEA. This CDR3 contains 13 residues. Here the CDR3 DNA reads TGCAGCGCAGTAAGGGACGGCTCGGACGAGCAGTACTTC. Translated, it gives CSAVRDGSDEQYF.

This clone appeared a few times. The V gene is TRBV5-1, the J gene TRBJ2-1, with D possibly TRBD2 on 5 matching bases. Germline values: CDR1 SGHRS, CDR2 YFSETQ. This CDR3 region has 15 residues. V lost 2 bases, J lost 2 bases, and 11 bases lay in between. Here the CDR3 DNA reads TGCGCCAGCAGCTTTGAGGGAAGCACCTACAATGAGCAGTTCTTC. It encodes CASSFEGSTYNEQFF.

DNA for the CDR3: TGTGCCAGCAGCCAATTGACAGGGCCCACTGAAGCTTTCTTT. It codes for CASSQLTGPTEAFF. This chain connects TRBV6-5 to TRBJ1-1; 7 bases are a match to TRBD1. The CDR3 extends over 14 amino acids. Germline V CDR1 and CDR2: MNHEY, SVGAGI. The trim removed 6 bases at V and 4 bases at J, leaving 8 bases unmatched.